This T cell receptor beta chain was captured by sequencing in a study of Ad26.COV2.S vaccination and SARS-CoV-2 variants. Study as a whole: Vaccine-arm donor from the placebo-controlled COV1001 Ad26.COV2.S trial. Study conclusions and caveats: Substantial post-vaccination breadth of spike-specific CD8+ and CD4+ T cell responses was reported. Placebo recipients trailed vaccine recipients in spike-specific TCR breadth.

Turning to this clone: No antigen is known for it.

Libraries were prepared by immunoSEQ multiplex PCR; TCRdb keeps only in-frame clonotypes and omits some of them. The profile shows 300,000 to 350,000 clones, around 90% of them singletons. Germline V CDR1 and CDR2: SGHAT, FQNNGV. V gave up 5 bases and J gave up 0 bases, with 13 bases separating them. The CDR3 consists of 15 residues. This sample's treatment: about 20 received Ad26.COV2.S at low or high dose, single or two shots; about 5 received placebo; per-sample allocation not given. Following the first vaccine or placebo injection, samples were taken on day 63. At a Boston site, the person donating was an adult of 18-55 years.

Material: peripheral blood, obtained in a trial of Ad26.COV2.S vaccine versus placebo. This sequence joins TRBV11-2 and TRBJ1-2; D is unclear. This receptor was obtained from a person aged 18-65 years who received the Ad26.COV2.S COVID-19 vaccine or a placebo. CDR3 sequence reads: CASSQLRGTNYGYTF. The CDR3 coding sequence is TGTGCCAGCAGCCAACTACGTGGTACTAACTATGGCTACACCTTC.